These T cell receptor beta chains were read from a single sample in a study of blood T cell repertoires in COVID-19. Data came from immunoSEQ multiplex PCR; TCRdb stores just in-frame clones and leaves some out. The data contain some 96,000 clones, around four fifths of them singletons. Sequencing was carried out using peripheral blood. The receptors shown here come from a man between 65 and 85 years old with active or convalescent COVID-19. Both conserved end residues are part of each CDR3. Fields, in order: V gene, clone size, D gene, J gene, CDR3 DNA, CDR3 protein. The D gene is left open where the match is weak. Only part of the rows carry a size: once, few, many, or a class if the clone is expanded.

TRBV19	.	.	TRBJ2-5	TGTGCCAGTAGTAAGCTGGGGCAGGAGACCCAGTACTTC	CASSKLGQETQYF
TRBV3-1/TRBV3-2	.	TRBD1	TRBJ1-1	TGTGCCAGCAGCCGTGGGACAGGGGGATCGGCTTTCTTT	CASSRGTGGSAFF
TRBV6-1	.	TRBD1	TRBJ1-1	TGTGCCAGCAGTGAACCCGGACAGGGTGTCACTGAAGCTTTCTTT	CASSEPGQGVTEAFF
TRBV10-3	.	.	TRBJ1-1	TGTGCCATCAGACAGGGTGAAGTCACTGAAGCTTTCTTT	CAIRQGEVTEAFF
TRBV5-1	.	.	TRBJ2-5	TGCGCCAGTGGGACTGAAGAGACCCAGTACTTC	CASGTEETQYF
TRBV28	.	.	TRBJ1-1	TGTGCCAGCAGCTCCGGTTTGAACACTGAAGCTTTCTTT	CASSSGLNTEAFF
TRBV14	.	TRBD1	TRBJ1-1	TGTGCCAGCAGCCACAGGGGGAGGAACACTGAAGCTTTCTTT	CASSHRGRNTEAFF
TRBV7-9	.	TRBD1	TRBJ1-6	TGTGCCAGCAGCTTAGGCCGGGACAGAGATTCACCCCTCCACTTT	CASSLGRDRDSPLHF
TRBV13	.	.	TRBJ1-6	TGTGCCAGCAGCTCGAAAACAGGACATATTAATTCACCCCTCCACTTT	CASSSKTGHINSPLHF
TRBV18	.	TRBD2	TRBJ2-3	TGTGCCAGCTCTGCGGGGGGGCGTGCAGATACGCAGTATTTT	CASSAGGRADTQYF
TRBV24-1	.	.	TRBJ1-5	TGTGCCACCAGTGAGAGGGCCTTGATTTGGCCCCAGCATTTT	CATSERALIWPQHF
TRBV29-1	.	.	TRBJ1-1	TGCAGCGTTGAAGAACGAGCCAACACTGAAGCTTTCTTT	CSVEERANTEAFF
TRBV5-1	once	TRBD2	TRBJ2-7	TGCGCCAGCAGCTTAGCGGGGGGGATAGTTTACGAGCAGTACTTC	CASSLAGGIVYEQYF
TRBV19	many	.	TRBJ2-2	TGTGCCAGTAGTATCGCAGTCATTCTGAACACCGGGGAGCTGTTTTTT	CASSIAVILNTGELFF
TRBV5-8	.	.	TRBJ2-3	TGTGCCAGTAGGGGCAGCAGCACAGATACGCAGTATTTT	CASRGSSTDTQYF
TRBV2	.	TRBD2	TRBJ2-3	TGTGCCAGCTCAACTAGCGGGGGGGCGTCCGATACGCAGTATTTT	CASSTSGGASDTQYF
TRBV19	.	.	TRBJ1-2	TGTGCCAGTAGTATAGAGGGGCCAGGGAACTATGGCTACACCTTC	CASSIEGPGNYGYTF